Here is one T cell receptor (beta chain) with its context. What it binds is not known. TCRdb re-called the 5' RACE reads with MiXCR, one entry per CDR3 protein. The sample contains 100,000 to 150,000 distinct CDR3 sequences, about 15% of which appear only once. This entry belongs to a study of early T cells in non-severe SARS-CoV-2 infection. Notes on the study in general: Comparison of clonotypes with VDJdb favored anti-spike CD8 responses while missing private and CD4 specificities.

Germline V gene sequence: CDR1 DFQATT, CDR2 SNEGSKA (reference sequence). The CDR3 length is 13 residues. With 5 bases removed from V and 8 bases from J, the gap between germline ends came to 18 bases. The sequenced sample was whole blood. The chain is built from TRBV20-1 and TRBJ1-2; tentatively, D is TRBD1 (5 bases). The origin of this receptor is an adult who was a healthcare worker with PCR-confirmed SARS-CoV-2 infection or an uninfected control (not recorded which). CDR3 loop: CSAPRARVHGYTF. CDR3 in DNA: TGCAGTGCTCCTAGGGCCAGGGTTCACGGCTACACCTTC.